The entry below gives a single T cell receptor beta chain sequence along with its context. The CDR3 has 14 residues. Germline V gives CDR1 SGHAT, CDR2 FQNNGV. Trimming took 2 bases from V and 7 from J, leaving 12 bases between them. This entry comes from a study of blood T cell repertoires in COVID-19. Libraries were prepared by immunoSEQ multiplex PCR; TCRdb keeps only in-frame clonotypes and omits some of them. The sample includes tens of thousands of clones, about 91% of them seen just once. The sequenced sample consisted of peripheral blood. This TCR came from a man aged 55 to 70 with acute or convalescent COVID-19. The rearrangement joins TRBV11-2 to TRBJ2-1; a possible D gene is TRBD1 (5 bases). The CDR3 loop is CASSLMSGQNEQFF. The CDR3 nucleotides are TGTGCCAGCAGCTTAATGTCAGGGCAGAATGAGCAGTTCTTC.